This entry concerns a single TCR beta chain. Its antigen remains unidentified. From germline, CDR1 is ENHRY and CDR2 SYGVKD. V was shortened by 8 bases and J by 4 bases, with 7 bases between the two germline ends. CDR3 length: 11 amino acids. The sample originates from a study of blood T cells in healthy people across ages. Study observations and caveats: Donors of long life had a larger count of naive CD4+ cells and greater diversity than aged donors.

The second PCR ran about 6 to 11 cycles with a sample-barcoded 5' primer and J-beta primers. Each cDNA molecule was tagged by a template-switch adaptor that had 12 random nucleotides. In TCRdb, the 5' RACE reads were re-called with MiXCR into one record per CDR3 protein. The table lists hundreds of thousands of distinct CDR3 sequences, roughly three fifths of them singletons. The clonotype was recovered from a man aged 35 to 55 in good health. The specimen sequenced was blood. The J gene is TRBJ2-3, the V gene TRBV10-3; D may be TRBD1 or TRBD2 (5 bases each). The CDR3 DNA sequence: TGTGCCATCCGGGACGCAGATACGCAGTATTTT. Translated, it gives CAIRDADTQYF.